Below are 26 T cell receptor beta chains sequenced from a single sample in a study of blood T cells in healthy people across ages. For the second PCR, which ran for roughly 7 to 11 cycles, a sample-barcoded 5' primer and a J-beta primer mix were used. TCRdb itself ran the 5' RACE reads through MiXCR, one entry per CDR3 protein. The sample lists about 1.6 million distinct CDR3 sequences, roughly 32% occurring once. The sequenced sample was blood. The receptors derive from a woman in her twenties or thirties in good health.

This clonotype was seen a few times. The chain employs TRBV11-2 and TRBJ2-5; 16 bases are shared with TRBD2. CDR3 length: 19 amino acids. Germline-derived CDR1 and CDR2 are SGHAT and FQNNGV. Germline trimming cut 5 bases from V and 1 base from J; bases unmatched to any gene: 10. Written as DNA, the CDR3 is TGTGCCAGCAGCCTGCAGGGACTAGCGGGGGGGACCACCCAAGAGACCCAGTACTTC. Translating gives CASSLQGLAGGTTQETQYF.

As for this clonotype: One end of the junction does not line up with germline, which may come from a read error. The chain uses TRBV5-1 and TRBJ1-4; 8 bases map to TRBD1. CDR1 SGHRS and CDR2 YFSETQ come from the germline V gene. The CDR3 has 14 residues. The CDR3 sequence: CTSSQGAANEKLFF. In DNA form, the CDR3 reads TGCACCAGCAGCCAGGGGGCTGCTAATGAAAAACTGTTTTTT.

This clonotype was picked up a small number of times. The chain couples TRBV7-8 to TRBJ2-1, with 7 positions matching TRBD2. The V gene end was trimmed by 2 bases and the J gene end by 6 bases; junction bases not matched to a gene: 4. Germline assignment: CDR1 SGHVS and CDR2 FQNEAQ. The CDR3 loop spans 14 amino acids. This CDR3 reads CASSLWSGGNEQFF. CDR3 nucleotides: TGTGCCAGCAGCTTATGGTCGGGGGGCAATGAGCAGTTCTTC.

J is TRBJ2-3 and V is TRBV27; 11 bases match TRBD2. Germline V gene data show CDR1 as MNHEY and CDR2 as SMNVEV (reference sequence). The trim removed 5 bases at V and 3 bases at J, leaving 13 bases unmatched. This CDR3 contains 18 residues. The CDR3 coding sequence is TGTGCCAGCAGTGCCACCCATCCGGGACTAGCGGTTACAGATACGCAGTATTTT. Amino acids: CASSATHPGLAVTDTQYF.

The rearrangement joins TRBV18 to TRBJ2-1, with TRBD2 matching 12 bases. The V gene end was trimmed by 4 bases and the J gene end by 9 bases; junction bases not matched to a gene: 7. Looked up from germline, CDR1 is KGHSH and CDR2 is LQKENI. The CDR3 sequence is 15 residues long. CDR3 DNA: TGTGCCAGCTCACAAGGACTAGCGGGAAGGGGTGAGCAGTTCTTC. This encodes CASSQGLAGRGEQFF.

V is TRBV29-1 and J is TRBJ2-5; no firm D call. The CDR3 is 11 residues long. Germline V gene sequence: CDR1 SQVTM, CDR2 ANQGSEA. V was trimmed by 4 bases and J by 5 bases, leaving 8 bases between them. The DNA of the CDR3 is TGCAGCGTTGGCCCGGCTGAGACCCAGTACTTC. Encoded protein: CSVGPAETQYF. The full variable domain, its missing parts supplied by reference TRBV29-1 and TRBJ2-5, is SAVISQKPSRDICQRGTSLTIQCQVDSQVTMMFWYRQQPGQSLTLIATANQGSEATYESGFVIDKFPISRPNLTFSTLTVSNMSPEDSSIYLCSVGPAETQYFGPGTRLLVL.

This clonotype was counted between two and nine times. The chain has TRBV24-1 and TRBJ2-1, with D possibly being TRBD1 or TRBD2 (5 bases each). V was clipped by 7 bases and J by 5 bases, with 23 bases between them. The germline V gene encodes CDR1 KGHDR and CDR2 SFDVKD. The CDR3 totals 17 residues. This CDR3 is CATRQKTGRQGDNEQFF. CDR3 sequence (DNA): TGTGCCACCAGGCAGAAAACGGGACGCCAAGGGGACAATGAGCAGTTCTTC.

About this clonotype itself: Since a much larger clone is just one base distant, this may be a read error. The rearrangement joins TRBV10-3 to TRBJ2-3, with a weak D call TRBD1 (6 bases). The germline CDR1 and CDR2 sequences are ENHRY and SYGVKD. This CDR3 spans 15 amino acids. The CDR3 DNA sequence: TGTGCCAACAGTGAGGGGGTACCTAGCACAGATACGCAGTATTTT. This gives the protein CANSEGVPSTDTQYF.

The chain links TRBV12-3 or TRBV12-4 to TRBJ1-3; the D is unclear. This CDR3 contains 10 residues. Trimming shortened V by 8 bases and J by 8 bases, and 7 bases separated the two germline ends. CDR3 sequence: CASRADTIYF. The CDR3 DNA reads TGTGCCAGCCGGGCGGACACCATATATTTT.

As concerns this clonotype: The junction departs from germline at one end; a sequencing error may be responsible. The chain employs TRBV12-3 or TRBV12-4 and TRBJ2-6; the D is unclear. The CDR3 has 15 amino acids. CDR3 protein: CGSSLRTTGANVLTF. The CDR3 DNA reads TGTGGCAGCAGTTTACGGACGACTGGGGCCAACGTCCTGACTTTC.

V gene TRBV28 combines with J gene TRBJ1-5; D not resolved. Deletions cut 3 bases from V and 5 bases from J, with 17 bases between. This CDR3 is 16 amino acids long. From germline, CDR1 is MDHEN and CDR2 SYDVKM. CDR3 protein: CASSFASSYLHQPQHF. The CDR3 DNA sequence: TGTGCCAGCAGTTTTGCATCCTCTTACCTTCATCAGCCCCAGCATTTT.

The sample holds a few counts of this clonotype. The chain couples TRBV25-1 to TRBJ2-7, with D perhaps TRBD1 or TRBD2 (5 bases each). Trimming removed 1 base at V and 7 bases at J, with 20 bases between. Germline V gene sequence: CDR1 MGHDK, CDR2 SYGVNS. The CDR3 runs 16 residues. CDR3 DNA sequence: TGTGCCAGCAGTGAATCGTGGGGCAGGGAGAGAGGGGAGCAGTACTTC. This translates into CASSESWGRERGEQYF.

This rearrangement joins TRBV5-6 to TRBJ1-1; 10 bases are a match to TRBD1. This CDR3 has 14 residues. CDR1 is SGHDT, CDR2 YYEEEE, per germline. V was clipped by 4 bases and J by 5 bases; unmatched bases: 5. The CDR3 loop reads CASSRQGAKTEAFF. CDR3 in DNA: TGTGCCAGCAGCCGACAGGGGGCGAAGACTGAAGCTTTCTTT.

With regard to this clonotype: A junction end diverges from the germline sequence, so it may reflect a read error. The CDR3 is CASNQARPGQETRYF. The CDR3 region has the DNA TGTGCCAGCAACCAAGCGCGGCCGGGGCAAGAGACCCGGTACTTC. The V gene is TRBV3-1, the J gene TRBJ2-5, with D possibly being TRBD1 or TRBD2 (5 bases each). This CDR3 has 15 amino acids. Germline assignment: CDR1 LGHDT and CDR2 YNNKEL (reference sequence).

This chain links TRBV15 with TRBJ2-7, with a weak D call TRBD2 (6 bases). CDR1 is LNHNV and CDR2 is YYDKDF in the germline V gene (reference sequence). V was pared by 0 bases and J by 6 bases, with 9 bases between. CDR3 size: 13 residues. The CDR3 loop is CATSREGGGEQYF. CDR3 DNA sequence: TGTGCCACCAGCAGAGAGGGAGGAGGCGAGCAGTACTTC.

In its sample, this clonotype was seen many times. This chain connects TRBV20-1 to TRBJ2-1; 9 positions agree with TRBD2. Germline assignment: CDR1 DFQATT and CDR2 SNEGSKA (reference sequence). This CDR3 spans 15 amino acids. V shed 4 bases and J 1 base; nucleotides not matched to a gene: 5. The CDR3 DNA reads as TGCAGTGCTATTGGGACTAGCCAATCCTACAATGAGCAGTTCTTC. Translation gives CSAIGTSQSYNEQFF.

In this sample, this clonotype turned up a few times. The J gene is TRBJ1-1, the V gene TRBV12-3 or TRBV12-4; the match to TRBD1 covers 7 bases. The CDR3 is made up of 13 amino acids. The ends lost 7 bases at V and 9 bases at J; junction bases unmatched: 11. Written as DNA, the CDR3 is TGTGCCAGCACAAATAGACCGACAGGGAAAGCTTTCTTT. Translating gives CASTNRPTGKAFF.

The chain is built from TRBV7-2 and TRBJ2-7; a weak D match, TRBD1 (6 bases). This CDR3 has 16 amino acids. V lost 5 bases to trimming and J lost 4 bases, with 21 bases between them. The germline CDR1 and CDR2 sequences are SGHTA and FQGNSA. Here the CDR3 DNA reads TGTGCCAGCAGCCCCATTTTATGGCAGGGGAAGTACGAGCAGTACTTC. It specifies CASSPILWQGKYEQYF.

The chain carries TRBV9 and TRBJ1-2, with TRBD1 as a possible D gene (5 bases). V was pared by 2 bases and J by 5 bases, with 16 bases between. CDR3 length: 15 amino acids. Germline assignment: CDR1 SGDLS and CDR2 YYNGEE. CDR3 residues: CASSVGGSSFYGYTF. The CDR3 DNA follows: TGTGCCAGCAGCGTGGGGGGGTCCTCTTTTTATGGCTACACCTTC.

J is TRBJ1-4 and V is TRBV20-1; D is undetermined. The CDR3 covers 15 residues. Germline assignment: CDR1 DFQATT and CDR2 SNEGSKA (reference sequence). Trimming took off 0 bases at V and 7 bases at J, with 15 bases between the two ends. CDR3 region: CSARDRGGSSEKLFF. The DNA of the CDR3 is TGCAGTGCTAGAGATAGAGGAGGGTCTAGTGAAAAACTGTTTTTT.

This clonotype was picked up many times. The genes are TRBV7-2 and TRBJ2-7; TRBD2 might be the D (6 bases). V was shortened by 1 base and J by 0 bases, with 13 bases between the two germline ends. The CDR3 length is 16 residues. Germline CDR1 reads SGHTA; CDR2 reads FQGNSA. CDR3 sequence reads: CASSLGSGGSSYEQYF. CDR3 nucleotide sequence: TGTGCCAGCAGCTTAGGCAGTGGGGGGAGCTCCTACGAGCAGTACTTC.

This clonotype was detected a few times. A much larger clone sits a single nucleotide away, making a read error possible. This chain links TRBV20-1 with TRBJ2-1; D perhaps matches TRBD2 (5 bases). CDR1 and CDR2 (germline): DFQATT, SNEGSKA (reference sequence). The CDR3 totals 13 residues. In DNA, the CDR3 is TGCAGTACTAGAGAGCTAGAGTGGAATGAGCAGTTCTTC. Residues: CSTRELEWNEQFF.

Written as DNA, the CDR3 is TGTGCCAGCAGCCCTGGAGGCGGGGGGGCCTACAATGAGCAGTTCTTC. Translated: CASSPGGGGAYNEQFF. The V gene is TRBV7-9, the J gene TRBJ2-1, with 9 bases identical to TRBD2. Germline V gives CDR1 SEHNR, CDR2 FQNEAQ (reference sequence). The CDR3 spans 16 residues. J was trimmed by 2 bases and V by 5 bases; bases with no gene match: 7. The full variable domain, with the rest looked up from reference TRBV7-9 and TRBJ2-1, is DTGVSQNPRHKITKRGQNVTFRCDPISEHNRLYWYRQTLGQGPEFLTYFQNEAQLEKSRLLSDRFSAERPKGSFSTLEIQRTEQGDSAMYLCASSPGGGGAYNEQFFGPGTRLTVL.

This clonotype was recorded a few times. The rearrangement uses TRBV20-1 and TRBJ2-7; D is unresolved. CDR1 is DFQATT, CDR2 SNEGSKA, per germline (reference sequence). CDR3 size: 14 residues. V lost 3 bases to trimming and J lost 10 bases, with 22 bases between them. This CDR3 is CSASRWFAWLSQYF. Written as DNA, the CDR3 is TGCAGTGCTAGCCGTTGGTTCGCTTGGTTGTCCCAGTACTTC.

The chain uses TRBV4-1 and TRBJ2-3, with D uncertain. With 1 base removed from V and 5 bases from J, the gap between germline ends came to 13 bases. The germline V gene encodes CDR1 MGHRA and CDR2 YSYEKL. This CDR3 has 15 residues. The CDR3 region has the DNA TGCGCCAGCAGCCAAGCCCCTGTCCGTGGAGATACGCAGTATTTT. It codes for CASSQAPVRGDTQYF.

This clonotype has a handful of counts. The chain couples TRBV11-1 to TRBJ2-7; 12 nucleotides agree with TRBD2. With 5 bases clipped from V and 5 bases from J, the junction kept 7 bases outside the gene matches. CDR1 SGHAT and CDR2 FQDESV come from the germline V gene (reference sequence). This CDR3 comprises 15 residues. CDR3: CASSPRLAGEDEQYF. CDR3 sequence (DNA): TGTGCCAGCAGCCCTCGACTAGCGGGAGAGGACGAGCAGTACTTC.